This TCR beta chain originates from a study of blood T cell repertoires in COVID-19. Study at large: Sample material is recorded as cDNA or gDNA derived from T cells, B-cell-depleted T cells, or PBMCs.

Assay used: immunoSEQ multiplex PCR; TCRdb lists only in-frame clones, some missing. The sample shows about 70,000 clones, under 95% of them seen only once. Germline V CDR1 and CDR2: SGHAT, FQDESV (reference sequence). Trimming took 7 bases from V and 8 from J, leaving 20 bases between them. This CDR3 is built from 14 residues. Input material: peripheral blood. V usage is TRBV11-1 and J usage is TRBJ1-1; no clear D gene. This TCR came from a human donor in a cohort sampled during active COVID-19. CDR3 loop: CASTPSPRAIEAFF. CDR3 nucleotides: TGTGCCAGCACCCCCTCCCCTAGAGCGATCGAAGCTTTCTTT.